This TCR beta chain emerged from a study of cytomegalovirus exposure and HLA in healthy donors. It was with 60 Vbeta and 13 Jbeta primers that the PCR ran. Sequencing was performed with immunoSEQ multiplex PCR; in TCRdb, only in-frame clones are kept and a portion is missing. Recorded for this sample: about 170,000 clones. CDR3 length: 15 residues. Trimming removed 6 bases at V and 2 bases at J, with 16 bases between. Germline V CDR1 and CDR2: LNHDA, SQIVND (reference sequence). A note on this clone: Its antigen is undetermined.

Overall study results and limits: The presence/absence work took it that sequencing depth was about the same across donors.

This TCR was sampled from a woman aged 18-30 years in good health and CMV-seropositive. The V gene is TRBV19, the J gene TRBJ1-2; tentatively, D is TRBD1 (5 bases). The sequencing input was PBMCs. DNA for the CDR3: TGTGCCAGTAGAACAGGACCGATGATGAACTATGGCTACACCTTC. Translated: CASRTGPMMNYGYTF.